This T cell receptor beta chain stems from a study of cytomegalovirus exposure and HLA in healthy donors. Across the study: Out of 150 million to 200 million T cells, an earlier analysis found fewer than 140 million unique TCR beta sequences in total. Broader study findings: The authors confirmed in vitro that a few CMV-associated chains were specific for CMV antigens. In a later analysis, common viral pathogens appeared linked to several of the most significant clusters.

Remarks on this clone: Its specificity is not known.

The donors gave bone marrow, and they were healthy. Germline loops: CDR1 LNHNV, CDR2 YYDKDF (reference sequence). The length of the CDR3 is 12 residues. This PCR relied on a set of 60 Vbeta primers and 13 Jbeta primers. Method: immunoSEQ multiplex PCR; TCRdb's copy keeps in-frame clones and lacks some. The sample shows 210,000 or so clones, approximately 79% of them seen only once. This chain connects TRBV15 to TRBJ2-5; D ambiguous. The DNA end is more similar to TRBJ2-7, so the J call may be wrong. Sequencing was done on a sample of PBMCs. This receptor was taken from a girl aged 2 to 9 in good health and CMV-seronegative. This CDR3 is CATSRDRYEQYF. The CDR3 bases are TGTGCCACCAGCAGAGATCGGTACGAGCAGTACTTC.